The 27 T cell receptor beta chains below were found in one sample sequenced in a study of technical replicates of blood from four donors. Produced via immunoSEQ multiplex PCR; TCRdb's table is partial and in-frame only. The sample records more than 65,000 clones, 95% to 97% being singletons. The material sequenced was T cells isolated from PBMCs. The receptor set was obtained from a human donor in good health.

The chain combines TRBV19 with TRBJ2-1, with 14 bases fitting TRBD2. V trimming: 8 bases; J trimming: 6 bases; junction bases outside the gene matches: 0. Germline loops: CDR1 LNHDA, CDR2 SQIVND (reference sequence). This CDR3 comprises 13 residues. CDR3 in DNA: TGTGCCAGTGGGACTAGCGGGAGCAATGAGCAGTTCTTC. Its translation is CASGTSGSNEQFF.

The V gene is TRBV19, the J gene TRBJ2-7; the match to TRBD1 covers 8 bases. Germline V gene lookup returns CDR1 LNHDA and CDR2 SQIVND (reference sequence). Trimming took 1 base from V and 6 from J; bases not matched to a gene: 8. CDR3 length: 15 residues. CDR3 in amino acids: CASSIGQGPKFEQYF. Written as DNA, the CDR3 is TGTGCCAGTAGTATAGGACAGGGGCCGAAATTCGAGCAGTACTTC.

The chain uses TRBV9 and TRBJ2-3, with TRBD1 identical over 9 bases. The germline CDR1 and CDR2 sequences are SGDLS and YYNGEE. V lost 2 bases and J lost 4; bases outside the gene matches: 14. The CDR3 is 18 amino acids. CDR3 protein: CASSVDSRDRVLADTQYF. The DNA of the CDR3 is TGTGCCAGCAGCGTTGATTCCCGGGACAGGGTATTAGCAGATACGCAGTATTTT.

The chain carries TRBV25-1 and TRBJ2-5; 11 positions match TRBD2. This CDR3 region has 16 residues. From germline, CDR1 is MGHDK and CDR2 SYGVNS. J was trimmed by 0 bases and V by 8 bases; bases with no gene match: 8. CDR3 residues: CASAVMGLADQETQYF. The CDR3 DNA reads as TGTGCCAGCGCCGTAATGGGACTAGCGGACCAAGAGACCCAGTACTTC. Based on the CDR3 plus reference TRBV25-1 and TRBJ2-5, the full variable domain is EADIYQTPRYLVIGTGKKITLECSQTMGHDKMYWYQQDPGMELHLIHYSYGVNSTEKGDLSSESTVSRIRTEHFPLTLESARPSHTSQYLCASAVMGLADQETQYFGPGTRLLVL.

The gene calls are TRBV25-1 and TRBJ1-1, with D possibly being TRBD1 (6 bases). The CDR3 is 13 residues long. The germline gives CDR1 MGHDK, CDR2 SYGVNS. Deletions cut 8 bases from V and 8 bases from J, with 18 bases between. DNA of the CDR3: TGTGCCAGCCGTGCCCCTGGACAGTTCGAAGCTTTCTTT. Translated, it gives CASRAPGQFEAFF.

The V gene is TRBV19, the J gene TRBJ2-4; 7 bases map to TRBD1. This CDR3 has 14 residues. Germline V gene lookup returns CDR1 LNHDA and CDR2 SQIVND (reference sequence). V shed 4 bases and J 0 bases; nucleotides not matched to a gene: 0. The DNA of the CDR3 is TGTGCCAGTAGTAGACAGGGAGCCAAAAACATTCAGTACTTC. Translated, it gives CASSRQGAKNIQYF.

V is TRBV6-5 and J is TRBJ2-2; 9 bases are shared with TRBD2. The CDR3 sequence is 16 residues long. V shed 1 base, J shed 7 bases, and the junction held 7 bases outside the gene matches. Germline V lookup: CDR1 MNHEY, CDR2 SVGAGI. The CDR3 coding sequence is TGTGCCAGCAGTTACTTTCTGGCGGGAGGGAACGGGGAGCTGTTTTTT. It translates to CASSYFLAGGNGELFF.

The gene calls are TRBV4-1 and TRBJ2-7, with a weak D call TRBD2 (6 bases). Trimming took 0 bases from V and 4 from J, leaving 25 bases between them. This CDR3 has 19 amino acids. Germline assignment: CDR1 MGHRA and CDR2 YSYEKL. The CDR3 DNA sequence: TGCGCCAGCAGCCAAGATTTTGGGTTTTGGGCTAGCGAGAAATACGAGCAGTACTTC. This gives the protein CASSQDFGFWASEKYEQYF.

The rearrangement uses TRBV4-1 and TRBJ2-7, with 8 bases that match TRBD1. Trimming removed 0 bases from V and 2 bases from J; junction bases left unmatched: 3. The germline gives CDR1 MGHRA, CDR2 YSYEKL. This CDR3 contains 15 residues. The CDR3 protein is CASSQDGQGTYEQYF. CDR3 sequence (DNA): TGCGCCAGCAGCCAAGATGGACAGGGAACCTACGAGCAGTACTTC.

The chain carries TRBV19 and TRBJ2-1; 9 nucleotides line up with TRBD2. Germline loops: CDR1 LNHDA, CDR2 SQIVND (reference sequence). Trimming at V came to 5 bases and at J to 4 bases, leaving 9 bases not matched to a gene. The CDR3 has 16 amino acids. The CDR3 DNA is TGTGCCAGTAGTGGAATTCTAGCGGGAAATTACAATGAGCAGTTCTTC. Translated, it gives CASSGILAGNYNEQFF.

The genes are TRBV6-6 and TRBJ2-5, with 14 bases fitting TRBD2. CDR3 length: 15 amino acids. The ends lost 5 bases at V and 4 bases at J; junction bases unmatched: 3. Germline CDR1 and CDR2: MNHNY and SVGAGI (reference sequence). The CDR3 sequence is CASSPGTSGRETQYF. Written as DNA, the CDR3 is TGTGCCAGCAGTCCGGGGACTAGCGGGAGAGAGACCCAGTACTTC.

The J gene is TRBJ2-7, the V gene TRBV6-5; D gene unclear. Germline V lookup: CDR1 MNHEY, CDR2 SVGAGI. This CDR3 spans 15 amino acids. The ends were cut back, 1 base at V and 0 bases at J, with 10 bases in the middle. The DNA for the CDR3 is TGTGCCAGCAGTTACTACGGCGGAAGCTCCTACGAGCAGTACTTC. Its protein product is CASSYYGGSSYEQYF.

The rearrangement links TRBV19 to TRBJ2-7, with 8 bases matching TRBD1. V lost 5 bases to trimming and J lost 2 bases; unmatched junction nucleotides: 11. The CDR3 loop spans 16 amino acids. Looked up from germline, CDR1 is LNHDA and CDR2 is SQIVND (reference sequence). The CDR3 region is CASSSRGRQSPYEQYF. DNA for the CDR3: TGTGCCAGTAGTTCCAGGGGGCGTCAGAGCCCCTACGAGCAGTACTTC. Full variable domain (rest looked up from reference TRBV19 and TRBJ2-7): DGGITQSPKYLFRKEGQNVTLSCEQNLNHDAMYWYRQDPGQGLRLIYYSQIVNDFQKGDIAEGYSVSREKKESFPLTVTSAQKNPTAFYLCASSSRGRQSPYEQYFGPGTRLTVT.

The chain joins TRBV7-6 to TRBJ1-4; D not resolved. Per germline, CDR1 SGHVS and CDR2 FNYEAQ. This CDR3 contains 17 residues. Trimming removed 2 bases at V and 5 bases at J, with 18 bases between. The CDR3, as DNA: TGTGCCAGCAGCTTACCCCCTCTCTCAGGAGGGAATGAAAAACTGTTTTTT. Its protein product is CASSLPPLSGGNEKLFF.

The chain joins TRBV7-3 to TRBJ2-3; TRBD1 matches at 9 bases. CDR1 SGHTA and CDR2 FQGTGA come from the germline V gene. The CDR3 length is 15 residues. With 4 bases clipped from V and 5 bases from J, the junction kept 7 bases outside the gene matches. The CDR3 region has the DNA TGTGCCAGCAGCTCATCCGGGACAGGGAAAGATACGCAGTATTTT. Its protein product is CASSSSGTGKDTQYF.

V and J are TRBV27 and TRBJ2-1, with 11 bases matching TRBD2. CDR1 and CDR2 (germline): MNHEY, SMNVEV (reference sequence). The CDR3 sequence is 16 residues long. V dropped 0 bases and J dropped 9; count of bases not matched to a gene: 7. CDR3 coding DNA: TGTGCCAGCAGTTTATCAGGGACTAGCGGCTTTAGTGAGCAGTTCTTC. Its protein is CASSLSGTSGFSEQFF.

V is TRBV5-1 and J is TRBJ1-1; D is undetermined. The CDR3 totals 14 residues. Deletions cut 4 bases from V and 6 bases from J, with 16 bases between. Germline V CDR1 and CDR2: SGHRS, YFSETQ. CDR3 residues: CASSVGQELAEAFF. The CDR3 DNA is TGCGCCAGCAGCGTCGGGCAGGAACTAGCTGAAGCTTTCTTT.

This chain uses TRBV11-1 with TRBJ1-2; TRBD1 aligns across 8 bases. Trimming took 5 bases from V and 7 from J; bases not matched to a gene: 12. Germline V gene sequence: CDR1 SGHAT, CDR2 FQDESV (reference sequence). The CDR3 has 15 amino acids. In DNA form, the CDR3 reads TGTGCCAGCAGCGACCGGGACAGGCCTTACAGTGGCTACACCTTC. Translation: CASSDRDRPYSGYTF.

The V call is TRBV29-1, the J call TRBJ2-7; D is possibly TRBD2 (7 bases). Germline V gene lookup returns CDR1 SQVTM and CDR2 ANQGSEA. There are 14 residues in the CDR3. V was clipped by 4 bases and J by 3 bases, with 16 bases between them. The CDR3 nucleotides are TGCAGCGTTGTGGCGAGGGGAGGGGGCTACGAGCAGTACTTC. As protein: CSVVARGGGYEQYF.

CDR3 residues: CASSSGLYEQYF. CDR3 coding DNA: TGTGCCAGCAGCTCGGGACTCTACGAGCAGTACTTC. V and J are TRBV7-9 and TRBJ2-7, with D possibly matching TRBD2 (6 bases). In germline, CDR1 is SEHNR, CDR2 FQNEAQ (reference sequence). V dropped 4 bases and J dropped 3 bases, with 7 bases sitting between them. The CDR3 totals 12 residues.

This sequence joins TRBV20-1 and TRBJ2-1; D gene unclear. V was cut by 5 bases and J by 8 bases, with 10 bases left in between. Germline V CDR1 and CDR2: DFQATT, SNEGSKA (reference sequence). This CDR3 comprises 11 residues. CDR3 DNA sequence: TGCAGTGCTTCGAGTAGCCATGAGCAGTTCTTC. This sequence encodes CSASSSHEQFF.

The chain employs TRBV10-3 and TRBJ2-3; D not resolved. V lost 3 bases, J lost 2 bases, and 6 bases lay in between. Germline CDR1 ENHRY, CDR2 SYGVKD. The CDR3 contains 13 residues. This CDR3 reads CAISDLITDTQYF. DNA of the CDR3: TGTGCCATCAGTGATCTTATCACAGATACGCAGTATTTT.

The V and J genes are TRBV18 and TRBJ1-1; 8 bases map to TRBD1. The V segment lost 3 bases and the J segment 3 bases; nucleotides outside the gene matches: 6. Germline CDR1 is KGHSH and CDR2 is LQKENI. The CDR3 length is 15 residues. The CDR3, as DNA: TGTGCCAGCTCACCCCAGGGGGCGCGGGACACTGAAGCTTTCTTT. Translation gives CASSPQGARDTEAFF.

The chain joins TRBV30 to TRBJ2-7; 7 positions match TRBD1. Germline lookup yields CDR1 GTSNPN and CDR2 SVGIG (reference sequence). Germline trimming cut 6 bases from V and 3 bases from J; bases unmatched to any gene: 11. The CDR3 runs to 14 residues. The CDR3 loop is CACSRQGMNYEQYF. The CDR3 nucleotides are TGTGCCTGCTCGAGACAGGGCATGAACTACGAGCAGTACTTC.

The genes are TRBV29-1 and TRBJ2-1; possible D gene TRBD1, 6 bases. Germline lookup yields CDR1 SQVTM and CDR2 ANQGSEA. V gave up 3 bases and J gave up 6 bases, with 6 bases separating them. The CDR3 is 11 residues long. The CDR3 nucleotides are TGCAGCGTTGACAGGGGCAATGAGCAGTTCTTC. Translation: CSVDRGNEQFF.

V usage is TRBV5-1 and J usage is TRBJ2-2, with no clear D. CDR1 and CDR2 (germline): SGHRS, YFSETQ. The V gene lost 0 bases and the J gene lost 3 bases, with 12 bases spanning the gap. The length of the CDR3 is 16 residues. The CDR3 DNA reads TGCGCCAGCAGCTTGGCGGCCCGGGTGGACACCGGGGAGCTGTTTTTT. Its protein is CASSLAARVDTGELFF.

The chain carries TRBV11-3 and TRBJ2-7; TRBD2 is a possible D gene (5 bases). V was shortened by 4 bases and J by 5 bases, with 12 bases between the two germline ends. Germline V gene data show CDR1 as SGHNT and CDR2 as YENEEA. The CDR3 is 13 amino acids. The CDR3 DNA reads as TGTGCCAGCAGCTCTAGGAGGCTCCACGAGCAGTACTTC. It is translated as CASSSRRLHEQYF.